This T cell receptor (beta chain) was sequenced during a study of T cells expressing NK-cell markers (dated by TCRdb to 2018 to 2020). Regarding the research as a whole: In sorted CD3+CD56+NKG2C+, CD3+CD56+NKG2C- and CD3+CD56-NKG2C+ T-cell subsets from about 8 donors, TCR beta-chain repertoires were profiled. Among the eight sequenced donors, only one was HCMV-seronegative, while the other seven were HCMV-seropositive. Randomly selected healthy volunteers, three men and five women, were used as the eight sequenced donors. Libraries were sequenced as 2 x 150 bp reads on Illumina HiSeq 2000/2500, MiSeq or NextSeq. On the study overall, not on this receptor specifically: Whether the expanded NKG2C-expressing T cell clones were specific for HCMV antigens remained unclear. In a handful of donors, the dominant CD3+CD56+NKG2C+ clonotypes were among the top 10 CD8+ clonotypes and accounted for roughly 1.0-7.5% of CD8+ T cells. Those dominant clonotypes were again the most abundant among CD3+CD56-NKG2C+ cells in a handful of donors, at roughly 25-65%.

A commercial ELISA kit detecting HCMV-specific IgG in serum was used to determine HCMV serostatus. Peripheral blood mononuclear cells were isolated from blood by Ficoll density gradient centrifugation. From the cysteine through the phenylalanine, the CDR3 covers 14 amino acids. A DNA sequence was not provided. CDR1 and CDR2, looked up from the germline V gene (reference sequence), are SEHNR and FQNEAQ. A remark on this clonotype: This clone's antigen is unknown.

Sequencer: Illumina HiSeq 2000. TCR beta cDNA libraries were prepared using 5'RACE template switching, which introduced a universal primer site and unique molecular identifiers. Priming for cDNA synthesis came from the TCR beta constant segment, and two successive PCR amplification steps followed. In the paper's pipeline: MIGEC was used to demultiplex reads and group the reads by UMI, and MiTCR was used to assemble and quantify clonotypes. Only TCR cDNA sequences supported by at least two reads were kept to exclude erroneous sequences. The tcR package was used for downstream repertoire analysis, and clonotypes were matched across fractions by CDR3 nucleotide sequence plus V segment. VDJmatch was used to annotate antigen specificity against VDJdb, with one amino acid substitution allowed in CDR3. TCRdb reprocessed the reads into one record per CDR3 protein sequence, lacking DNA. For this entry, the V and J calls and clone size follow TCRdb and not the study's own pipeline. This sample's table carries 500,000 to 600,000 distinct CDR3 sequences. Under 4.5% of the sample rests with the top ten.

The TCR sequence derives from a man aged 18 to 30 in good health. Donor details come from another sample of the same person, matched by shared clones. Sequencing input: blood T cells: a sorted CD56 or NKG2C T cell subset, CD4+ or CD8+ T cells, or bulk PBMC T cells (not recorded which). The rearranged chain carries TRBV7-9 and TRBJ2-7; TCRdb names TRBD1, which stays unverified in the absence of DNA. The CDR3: CASSLVSREDEQYF.